Included here is one T cell receptor (beta chain) sequence, with context. Its matching antigen is unknown. The sample belongs to a study of STAT5B mutations in CD4+ large granular lymphocyte leukemia. Study-wide results and caveats: Without HLA matching, higher CD4+ than CD8+ T-LGLL clonality could reflect small sample size.

This table comes from immunoSEQ multiplex PCR, and its TCRdb copy is limited to in-frame clones, with some not included. The sample lists 30,000 or so clones; around nine tenths were seen once. Germline V CDR1 and CDR2: MNHEY, SVGAGI. Trimming left V 2 bases short and J 4 bases short, with 15 bases between. The length of the CDR3 is 15 residues. The receptor's source is a human donor in good health. Specimen: CD4+ T cells from blood buffy coats. The chain couples TRBV6-5 to TRBJ2-7; D possibly corresponds to TRBD1 (5 bases). The CDR3 DNA sequence: TGTGCCAGCAGTTACCCTGGACACGCCTTTTACGAGCAGTACTTC. Translating it yields CASSYPGHAFYEQYF.